This T cell receptor beta chain stems from a study of cytomegalovirus exposure and HLA in healthy donors (TCRdb year 2017). Regarding the complete study: An earlier analysis of some 600 of the donors reported 276 Gb of sequence data and 117 million unique TCR beta sequences obtained from approximately 180 million T cells. An early release that covered roughly 600 HLA-typed donors contained about 300 gigabases of sequencing data and 65 million to 100 million unique TCR sequences. Of the roughly 400 genotyped donors, around 81% fell in the genetic ancestry cluster associated with self-reported Caucasian donors. The study aimed to test whether cataloging public T cell receptors could reveal signatures of past pathogen exposure. The T cell repertoires of about 700 subjects were profiled by immunosequencing and related to cytomegalovirus serostatus. In addition to the first cohort of around 670 subjects, a separate validation cohort of 120 different subjects was used. To predict cytomegalovirus infection status, the study combined high-throughput TCR immunosequencing, statistical association of individual TCRs with disease status, and machine learning. In a later analysis, previously published TCR beta repertoires from 550 to 750 donors were re-analyzed and high-resolution HLA genotyping was added so that TCR occurrence patterns could be studied. Rather than drawing on any new phenotypic data, the later analysis identified candidate immune exposures from TCR beta sequences and the way those sequences occurred across donors. An earlier analysis of 587 of the donors used high-throughput TCR beta sequencing to judge whether each TCR beta V gene segment behaved as functional or pseudogenic. Donor age, sex, ethnicity and CMV serostatus were collected together with the repertoire data. A later genetic analysis used genome-wide SNP genotypes for about 55% of the 666 donors, treating that subset as a discovery cohort. All discovery cohort repertoires had been generated on a single sequencing platform. HLA typing covered class I and class II loci at four-digit resolution. The number of typed donors differed by locus: about 629-640 for A, B, C, DRB1 and DQB1; some 540 for DQA1; approximately 600 for DPA1; and roughly 450 for DPB1. Four to six DR-DQ haplotypes were handled as single units for association and clustering, since linkage in the cohort was strong. Across under 500 genotyped donors of the cohort, an average of 235,054 unique TCR beta nucleotide sequences per donor were sequenced, and around 19% of those sequences were non-productive. What the study reported, not specific to this receptor: V-gene and J-gene trimming of TCR beta chains was associated with a missense DCLRE1C variant in a later genetic analysis, and the association was replicated in an independent cohort. In a later analysis, the rate of TCR association differed among HLA loci, with DRB1 alleles having the most associated TCRs and HLA-C alleles having the fewest. A total of fewer than 200 TCR beta chains were listed by the study as associated with cytomegalovirus. A further reported finding was that TCR beta sequences accurately predicted the HLA-A and HLA-B alleles for most subjects in the first cohort. Several of the top co-occurrence clusters appeared to be linked to parvovirus B19, influenza, CMV and Epstein-Barr virus, according to a later analysis. A group of highly shared sequence variants was considered likely to be a technical artifact of the sequencing pipeline. According to a later genetic analysis, donors in an Asian-associated ancestry cluster had fewer N-insertions in productive TCRs than the approximately 670-donor mean. When HLA alleles, especially DR and DQ, strongly co-occurred, attributing TCR associations to individual alleles was difficult. A later analysis found that most CMV-associated TCR beta chains appeared HLA-restricted, with HLA associations seemingly driven largely by CMV exposure. Three of the identified cytomegalovirus-associated TCR beta chains were confirmed in vitro to be specific for cytomegalovirus antigens. Some IMGT-functional V segments, including TRBV6-2 and TRBV6-3, could not be told apart with the 87-base-pair reads, so those segments were excluded. According to the authors, the approach could potentially be generalized to other disease states and immunological phenotypes. Because counts were too low, seventeen rarely observed V segments, including chromosome 9 orphons, were excluded from the earlier analysis of 500 to 700 of the donors. Roughly uniform sequencing depth across donors was assumed in presence/absence analyses, although this assumption may not hold. In an earlier analysis of some 540 of the donors, most TCR beta V segments appeared in productive rearrangements about 87% or about 30% of the time, broadly matching IMGT annotations. Across donors, most TCR sequences were observed very rarely, whereas some public TCRs were present in many individuals. Cytomegalovirus status was reported to be diagnosed by the classifier with high specificity and sensitivity in both the original and validation cohorts. A later analysis found that HLA-associated TCR beta chains were more clonally expanded and had lower generation probabilities than equally common non-associated chains. Only TCR beta chains were sequenced in this cohort, and the absence of alpha or paired-chain data limited detectable features. Correlated functional status among segregating V segments might be attributable to linkage disequilibrium, but an unknown experimental factor could not be ruled out. Because HLA typing was missing for some donors at each locus, association tests included only the typed subset. Specific HLA alleles were associated with 15,000 to 20,000 TCR beta sequences at a false discovery rate of 0.05 in a later analysis. The only immune exposure information available for the cohort was CMV serostatus.

The germline V gene (reference sequence) provides CDR1 SGHNT and CDR2 YYREEE. There are 15 amino acids in the CDR3, from cysteine to phenylalanine inclusive. The only DNA kept is the CDR3, 45 bases in frame from the first base. V and J are trimmed by 3 bases and 3 bases, and the gene matches miss 7 bases of the junction. Libraries were made using the immunoSEQ multiplex PCR assay. For the multiplex PCR, a mixture combining 60 forward primers for TCR Vbeta segments and 13 reverse primers for TCR Jbeta segments was used. Amplification of the CDR3 region of rearranged TCR beta genes was performed with a multiplex PCR assay on genomic DNA. Amplified TCR beta libraries were sequenced as 87-base-pair reads on the Illumina HiSeq System. In the source study's methods: A later analysis tallied 80 million to 95 million unique TCR beta chains across the 666 repertoires, and some 12 million of those chains were shared by two or more donors. To remove PCR and sequencing errors, raw reads were error-corrected and collapsed into unique sequences using a nearest-neighbor algorithm that merged closely related sequences. To assign V, D and J gene segments, CDR3 sequences were aligned to IMGT reference sequences. For a sequence to be retained, a match of at least six nucleotides to both a V gene segment and a J gene segment was required. Rearrangements were classified as productive when the CDR3 lacked stop codons and remained in frame with V and J, and all other rearrangements were classified as non-productive. Following IMGT convention, CDR3 was defined as the stretch from the second conserved V-encoded cysteine up to the conserved J-encoded phenylalanine. Sequences without an unambiguous match to a single V gene segment were excluded from the earlier analysis of 500 to 700 of the donors. In an earlier analysis of roughly 600 of the donors, a V segment was called functional when productive rearrangements were above 56.7%, and segregating when the standard deviation between donors exceeded 5%. A statistical classification framework was built for diagnosing cytomegalovirus status from the catalog of TCR beta chain sequences. In a later analysis, V and J genes were assigned by comparing TCR nucleotide sequences against IMGT/GENE-DB human TR gene sequences. A later analysis assigned CDR3 sequences and most-parsimonious VDJ recombination scenarios with the TCRdist pipeline. In a later analysis, every TCR beta chain was defined by the combination of its CDR3 amino acid sequence and its V-gene family, and reads without a unique V-gene family were dropped. A later analysis removed several hundred highly shared, low-generation-probability nucleotide sequences to deal with suspected cross-contamination and a sequencing artifact. In a later analysis, a clonal expansion index was calculated for each public chain from normalized within-repertoire ranks of inferred template counts. A later analysis computed generation probabilities with a VDJ recombination model fitted to out-of-frame rearrangements, and checked the results against IGoR. A later analysis scored TCR-TCR, TCR-HLA and TCR-CMV co-occurrence with hypergeometric tests, applying a repertoire-size bias correction to TCR pairs. In a later analysis, false discovery rates were estimated by permuting HLA or CMV assignments 20 times. In a later analysis, co-occurring TCRs were grouped using DBSCAN, and TCRdist sequence similarity was added for clustering within HLA-allele-positive subsets. Co-occurrence clustering excluded repertoires with fewer than 30,000 or more than 120,000 public chains, plus five with anomalous nucleotide sharing. TCRdb took over this immuneACCESS table, retaining in-frame rearrangements with V and J assigned. Such tables are incomplete; in checked studies, under half of the missing clones stem from an unresolved V gene, and the remainder is unexplained. From that table come the V and J calls and clone size; the DNA was used to work out D and trimming. The sample data list under 150,000 clones, and 80% to 85% of these were observed just once. Jointly, the top ten make up approximately 1.1% of the sample.

This clone was observed once. What antigen it recognizes has not been identified. Base qualities are not recorded, but no much larger clone differs from it by a single base. The cohort was made up of about 670 healthy bone marrow donors. All cohort members were sampled while nominally healthy, although unrecorded immune exposures were likely present. The donor was CMV seronegative and was included in the group of a few hundred seronegative cohort members. A peripheral blood sample was collected from each donor, and TCR beta sequencing was performed on peripheral blood mononuclear cells. The Qiagen DNeasy Blood Extraction Kit was used to extract genomic DNA from the blood cell samples.

The chain couples TRBV5-4 to TRBJ2-3; 7 central bases correspond to TRBD2. The receptor was isolated from a boy under 18 in good health and CMV-seronegative. What was sequenced was PBMCs. The CDR3 loop reads CASSSAGVGTDTQYF. The nucleotide sequence is TGTGCCAGCAGCTCGGCGGGAGTGGGGACAGATACGCAGTATTTT. Where the CDR3 stops, the reference TRBV5-4 and TRBJ2-3 genes take over; the full variable domain is ETGVTQSPTHLIKTRGQQVTLRCSSQSGHNTVSWYQQALGQGPQFIFQYYREEENGRGNFPPRFSGLQFPNYSSELNVNALELDDSALYLCASSSAGVGTDTQYFGPGTRLTVL.